The 10 T cell receptor beta chains listed next were all sequenced from one sample in a study of T-cell reconstitution after alpha-beta-depleted transplantation in children. Researchers prepared the TCRbeta library using unique molecular identifiers, the study reports. TCRdb reanalysed the PCR reads using MiXCR and keeps one entry per CDR3 protein. The sample comprises 670,000 or so distinct CDR3 sequences, around 13% of which are singletons, and around 0.76% rests with the top ten. The material sequenced was PBMCs, taken before TCRalphabeta/CD19-depleted stem cell transplant. Every receptor here comes from a girl aged 2 to 9 with congenital amegakaryocytic thrombocytopenia, due to receive a stem cell transplant.

This clonotype came up many times. This chain joins TRBV14 and TRBJ2-7; tentative D call: TRBD2 (6 bases). The germline CDR1 and CDR2 sequences are SGHDN and FVKESK. Trimming took 4 bases from V and 2 from J, leaving 9 bases between them. The CDR3 totals 13 residues. The CDR3 DNA reads TGTGCCAGCAGCCGGGACTTCACCTACGAGCAGTACTTC. Encoded protein: CASSRDFTYEQYF. The full variable domain, its missing parts supplied by reference TRBV14 and TRBJ2-7, is EAGVTQFPSHSVIEKGQTVTLRCDPISGHDNLYWYRRVMGKEIKFLLHFVKESKQDESGMPNNRFLAERTGGTYSTLKVQPAELEDSGVYFCASSRDFTYEQYFGPGTRLTVT.

This clonotype was picked up many times. The gene calls are TRBV20-1 and TRBJ2-2; D gene ambiguous. This CDR3 spans 14 amino acids. V lost 5 bases, J lost 3 bases, and 13 bases lay in between. CDR1 and CDR2 from the germline V gene are DFQATT and SNEGSKA (reference sequence). CDR3 DNA sequence: TGCAGTGCTTCCCCAGGATTATACACCGGGGAGCTGTTTTTT. Its protein is CSASPGLYTGELFF.

This clonotype was observed many times. This rearrangement joins TRBV29-1 to TRBJ1-2, with TRBD1 matching over 9 bases. Germline V gene lookup returns CDR1 SQVTM and CDR2 ANQGSEA. The CDR3 has 13 amino acids. V gave up 3 bases and J gave up 9 bases; unmatched junction bases: 8. This CDR3 reads CSVDPQGARSYTF. Here the CDR3 DNA reads TGCAGCGTTGATCCACAGGGGGCAAGGAGCTACACCTTC.

This clonotype was recorded many times. The genes are TRBV7-2 and TRBJ1-6, with D perhaps TRBD1 (5 bases). This CDR3 is built from 14 residues. The V and J ends lost 5 bases and 10 bases respectively, with 15 bases between them. Germline V gene data show CDR1 as SGHTA and CDR2 as FQGNSA. CDR3 nucleotides: TGTGCCAGCAGCGTTTCTACCACAGGCTCACCCCTCCACTTT. It is translated as CASSVSTTGSPLHF.

The CDR3 DNA sequence: TGTGCCACCCGGCCGAGCGTGGTAGGGAATGAGCAGTTCTTC. It yields the protein CATRPSVVGNEQFF. The chain carries TRBV10-3 and TRBJ2-1; no reliable D call. The germline gives CDR1 ENHRY, CDR2 SYGVKD. The V and J ends lost 10 bases and 7 bases respectively, with 20 bases between them. CDR3 length: 14 residues.

As DNA, the CDR3 is TGTGCCATCAGTGATGACAGCTCCTACGAGCAGTACTTC. Translating gives CAISDDSSYEQYF. The chain is built from TRBV10-3 and TRBJ2-7; D is possibly TRBD1 (5 bases). V was clipped by 3 bases and J by 0 bases, with 6 bases between them. Germline V gives CDR1 ENHRY, CDR2 SYGVKD. The CDR3 is 13 residues long.

This clonotype has at least ten counts. The J gene is TRBJ1-1, the V gene TRBV29-1; D might be TRBD1 (5 bases). Germline values: CDR1 SQVTM, CDR2 ANQGSEA. V lost 2 bases and J lost 1, with 14 bases in between. The CDR3 consists of 15 residues. The DNA for the CDR3 is TGCAGCGTTGAACCCCCAGCCGGGGGGAACACTGAAGCTTTCTTT. Protein: CSVEPPAGGNTEAFF.

This clonotype was counted ten times or more. V usage is TRBV10-3 and J usage is TRBJ2-7; 7 positions agree with TRBD2. The CDR3 is 15 amino acids. CDR1 and CDR2 (germline): ENHRY, SYGVKD. J was trimmed by 0 bases and V by 6 bases; bases with no gene match: 8. In nucleotides, the CDR3 is TGTGCCATCAGCGGGGAAGGGACTATCTCCTACGAGCAGTACTTC. Amino acid sequence: CAISGEGTISYEQYF.

In this sample, this clonotype turned up many times. The chain combines TRBV28 with TRBJ2-5; possibly TRBD1 for D (7 bases). CDR1 MDHEN and CDR2 SYDVKM come from the germline V gene. CDR3 length equals 14 residues. Deletions cut 2 bases from V and 5 bases from J, with 12 bases between. In nucleotides, the CDR3 is TGTGCCAGCAGTTTAGGGGGGACAGTGGAGACCCAGTACTTC. Translating it yields CASSLGGTVETQYF.

This clonotype was counted ten times or more. The V call is TRBV29-1, the J call TRBJ2-2; D is unresolved. This CDR3 is built from 12 residues. The germline V gene encodes CDR1 SQVTM and CDR2 ANQGSEA. CDR3 nucleotide sequence: TGCGGCGCCCCAAAGGGAACCGGGGAGCTGTTTTTT. Protein sequence: CGAPKGTGELFF.